Listed here are 18 T cell receptor beta chains from one sample, sequenced in a study of identical twins. A single record per CDR3 protein comes from TCRdb applying MiXCR to the 5' RACE reads. The sample carries 700,000 to 950,000 distinct CDR3 sequences, 9% to 15% recorded once. These records were also assigned to another study, of yellow fever vaccine responses in identical twins.

The sequencing input was PBMCs. The receptors were gathered from a young woman in good health.

The V gene is TRBV6-1, the J gene TRBJ2-7, with D possibly matching TRBD2 (5 bases). The CDR3 spans 15 residues. The ends were cut back, 3 bases at V and 0 bases at J, with 12 bases in the middle. Germline V gene lookup returns CDR1 MNHNS and CDR2 SASEGT. In DNA, the CDR3 is TGTGCCAGCAGTGACGTGAGGGTACGCTCCTACGAGCAGTACGTC. The encoded protein is CASSDVRVRSYEQYV.

The chain is built from TRBV10-3 and TRBJ2-1, with 14 bases identical to TRBD2. Trimming removed 6 bases from V and 6 bases from J; junction bases left unmatched: 7. The CDR3 consists of 16 residues. The germline CDR1 and CDR2 sequences are ENHRY and SYGVKD. The CDR3 loop is CAISGGLAGGSNEQFF. CDR3 bases: TGTGCCATCAGCGGCGGACTAGCGGGGGGTAGCAATGAGCAGTTCTTC.

This clonotype was counted once. The V gene is TRBV5-1, the J gene TRBJ2-1; 8 nucleotides align to TRBD2. The CDR3 is 17 residues long. Germline values: CDR1 SGHRS, CDR2 YFSETQ. The ends lost 2 bases at V and 0 bases at J; junction bases unmatched: 7. The CDR3 DNA reads TGCGCCAGCAGCTTTAGCGGGGTAAGAAGCTCCTACAATGAGCAGTTCTTC. It encodes CASSFSGVRSSYNEQFF.

There are many counts of this clonotype. This rearrangement joins TRBV5-1 to TRBJ2-1; possible D gene TRBD2, 5 bases. This CDR3 comprises 12 residues. The germline V gene encodes CDR1 SGHRS and CDR2 YFSETQ. Trimming took 2 bases from V and 7 from J, leaving 7 bases between them. This chain's CDR3 is CASSFERNEQFF. The DNA of the CDR3 is TGCGCCAGCAGCTTCGAGCGGAATGAGCAGTTCTTC. The whole variable domain, filled in from reference TRBV5-1 and TRBJ2-1, reads KAGVTQTPRYLIKTRGQQVTLSCSPISGHRSVSWYQQTPGQGLQFLFEYFSETQRNKGNFPGRFSGRQFSNSRSEMNVSTLELGDSALYLCASSFERNEQFFGPGTRLTVL.

This clonotype was picked up a small number of times. The chain employs TRBV15 and TRBJ1-3, with 8 positions matching TRBD1. Germline V gene data show CDR1 as LNHNV and CDR2 as YYDKDF (reference sequence). CDR3 length equals 17 residues. The V gene end was trimmed by 0 bases and the J gene end by 4 bases; junction bases not matched to a gene: 8. This CDR3 reads CATSRDLSQGAGNTIYF. In DNA, the CDR3 is TGTGCCACCAGCAGAGATCTAAGTCAGGGGGCCGGAAACACCATATATTTT.

V usage is TRBV7-9 and J usage is TRBJ2-7; 7 nucleotides match TRBD2. The CDR3 is 13 residues long. Germline CDR1 and CDR2: SEHNR and FQNEAQ (reference sequence). V was pared by 8 bases and J by 4 bases, with 8 bases of the junction left unmatched. The CDR3 is CASGRGIAYEQYF. The CDR3 DNA reads as TGTGCCAGCGGGCGGGGGATAGCTTACGAGCAGTACTTC. Together with reference TRBV7-9 and TRBJ2-7, the CDR3 gives the full variable domain: DTGVSQNPRHKITKRGQNVTFRCDPISEHNRLYWYRQTLGQGPEFLTYFQNEAQLEKSRLLSDRFSAERPKGSFSTLEIQRTEQGDSAMYLCASGRGIAYEQYFGPGTRLTVT.

This clonotype was picked up a small number of times. This chain links TRBV5-1 with TRBJ2-7; D may be TRBD2 (5 bases). The CDR3 runs 14 residues. Germline lookup yields CDR1 SGHRS and CDR2 YFSETQ. Between the trimmed V and J ends, which lost 2 bases and 0 bases, there was a span of 9 bases. This chain's CDR3 is CASSLDGLSYEQYV. CDR3 nucleotide sequence: TGCGCCAGCAGCTTAGACGGACTCTCCTACGAGCAGTACGTC.

There are many counts of this clonotype. This chain uses TRBV6-1 with TRBJ2-5; the D is unclear. Germline V gene data show CDR1 as MNHNS and CDR2 as SASEGT. V lost 6 bases to trimming and J lost 5 bases, with 13 bases between them. The CDR3 is made up of 13 amino acids. The CDR3 region is CASRIENSETQYF. The CDR3 coding sequence is TGTGCCAGCAGAATTGAGAACTCGGAGACCCAGTACTTC.

This clonotype turned up a few times. Here the CDR3 DNA reads TGCGCCAGCACCTATTCAGAGGGACTGTACACCGGGGAGCTGTTTTTT. This codes for CASTYSEGLYTGELFF. The chain carries TRBV5-1 and TRBJ2-2; the D gene is possibly TRBD2 (6 bases). V lost 6 bases, J lost 3 bases, and 18 bases lay in between. Germline CDR1 SGHRS, CDR2 YFSETQ. This CDR3 is 16 amino acids long.

This chain uses TRBV5-1 with TRBJ2-5; no clear D gene. V was cut by 0 bases and J by 3 bases, with 9 bases left in between. CDR1 is SGHRS and CDR2 is YFSETQ in the germline V gene. This CDR3 has 14 amino acids. The CDR3 nucleotides read TGCGCCAGCAGCTTGGGGCCTAGGGAAGAGACCCAGTACTTC. Its protein product is CASSLGPREETQYF.

The rearrangement joins TRBV10-3 to TRBJ2-1; TRBD2 matches 10 bases. This CDR3 region has 15 residues. The germline V gene has CDR1 ENHRY and CDR2 SYGVKD. J gave up 7 bases and V 2 bases, and 5 bases lay outside the gene matches. CDR3: CAISELPSGSNEQFF. The CDR3 coding sequence is TGTGCCATCAGTGAGCTCCCTAGCGGGAGTAATGAGCAGTTCTTC.

V gene TRBV27 combines with J gene TRBJ1-2; D is ambiguous. With 6 bases removed from V and 4 bases from J, the gap between germline ends came to 12 bases. Germline assignment: CDR1 MNHEY and CDR2 SMNVEV (reference sequence). The CDR3 spans 13 residues. The CDR3 here is CASRSKSPYGYTF. CDR3 bases: TGTGCCAGCAGATCCAAATCACCCTATGGCTACACCTTC.

The chain recombines TRBV6-5 with TRBJ2-2, with D uncertain. The CDR3 totals 15 residues. With 0 bases removed from V and 4 bases from J, the gap between germline ends came to 9 bases. Germline-derived CDR1 and CDR2 are MNHEY and SVGAGI. The CDR3 coding sequence is TGTGCCAGCAGTTACTCAACAAAAAGCACCGGGGAGCTGTTTTTT. Protein sequence: CASSYSTKSTGELFF.

The sample holds a few counts of this clonotype. V usage is TRBV14 and J usage is TRBJ2-4; D gene ambiguous. From germline, CDR1 is SGHDN and CDR2 FVKESK. The V end was cut by 4 bases, the J end by 3 bases, with 16 bases between. The CDR3 sequence is 16 residues long. CDR3 in amino acids: CASSPLPLQNKNIQYF. In DNA form, the CDR3 reads TGTGCCAGCAGCCCGCTTCCCCTACAAAACAAAAACATTCAGTACTTC.

This clonotype has ten or more counts. The chain combines TRBV9 with TRBJ2-3; 9 nucleotides line up with TRBD2. Germline V gene lookup returns CDR1 SGDLS and CDR2 YYNGEE. CDR3 length: 15 amino acids. The V and J ends lost 0 bases and 1 base, in that order; junction bases with no gene match: 0. DNA of the CDR3: TGTGCCAGCAGCGTAGCTAGCGGGGGCACAGATACGCAGTATTTT. Its translation: CASSVASGGTDTQYF.

This clonotype was observed a few times. The V gene is TRBV7-9, the J gene TRBJ1-2, with D hard to call. Deletions cut 0 bases from V and 8 bases from J, with 13 bases between. The CDR3 length is 14 residues. The germline V gene has CDR1 SEHNR and CDR2 FQNEAQ (reference sequence). As DNA, the CDR3 is TGTGCCAGCAGCTTAGCGCGGGCCAAGGAGGGCTACACCTTC. The encoded protein is CASSLARAKEGYTF.

This clonotype was seen only a few times. This chain connects TRBV12-3 or TRBV12-4 to TRBJ2-1; D is ambiguous. The V end was cut by 5 bases, the J end by 6 bases, with 14 bases between. The CDR3 length is 14 residues. Written as DNA, the CDR3 is TGTGCCAGCAGTCGCCTCGGGTCTTTCAATGAGCAGTTCTTC. Protein product: CASSRLGSFNEQFF.

The CDR3 DNA is TGCGCCAGCAGCACCGGACTAGCGGGAAACTCGCCCACCTACGAGCAGTACTTC. Its translation: CASSTGLAGNSPTYEQYF. The chain links TRBV5-1 to TRBJ2-7; 12 bases are a match to TRBD2. V lost 4 bases, J lost 2 bases, and 13 bases stayed unmatched. The germline V gene has CDR1 SGHRS and CDR2 YFSETQ. The CDR3 runs to 18 residues.